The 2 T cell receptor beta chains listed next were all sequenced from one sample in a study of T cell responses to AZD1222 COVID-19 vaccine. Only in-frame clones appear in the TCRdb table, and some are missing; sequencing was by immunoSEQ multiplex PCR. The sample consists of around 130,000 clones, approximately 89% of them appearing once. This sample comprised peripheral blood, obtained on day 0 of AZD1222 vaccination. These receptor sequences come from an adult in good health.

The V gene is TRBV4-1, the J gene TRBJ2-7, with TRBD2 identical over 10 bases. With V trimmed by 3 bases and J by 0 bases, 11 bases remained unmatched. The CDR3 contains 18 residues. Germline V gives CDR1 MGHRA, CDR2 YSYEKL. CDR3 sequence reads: CASSQATSGAIVSYEQYF. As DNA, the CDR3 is TGCGCCAGCAGCCAGGCTACTAGCGGGGCAATCGTCTCCTACGAGCAGTACTTC.

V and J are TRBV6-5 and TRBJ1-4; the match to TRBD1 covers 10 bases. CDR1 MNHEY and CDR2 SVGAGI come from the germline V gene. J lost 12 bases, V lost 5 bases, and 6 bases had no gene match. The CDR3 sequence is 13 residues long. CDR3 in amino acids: CASSPDRGWQLFF. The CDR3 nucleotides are TGTGCCAGCAGTCCGGACAGGGGGTGGCAACTGTTTTTT.